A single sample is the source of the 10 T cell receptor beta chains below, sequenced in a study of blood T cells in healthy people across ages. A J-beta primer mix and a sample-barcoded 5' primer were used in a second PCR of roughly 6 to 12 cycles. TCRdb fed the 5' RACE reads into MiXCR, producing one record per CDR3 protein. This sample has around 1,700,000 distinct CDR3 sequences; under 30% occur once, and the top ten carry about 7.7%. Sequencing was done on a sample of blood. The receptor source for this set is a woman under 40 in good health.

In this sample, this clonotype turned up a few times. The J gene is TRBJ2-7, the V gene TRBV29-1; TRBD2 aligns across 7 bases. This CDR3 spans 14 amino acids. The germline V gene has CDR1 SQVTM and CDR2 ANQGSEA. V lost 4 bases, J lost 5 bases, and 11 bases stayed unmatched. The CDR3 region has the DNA TGCAGCGTTGTGTACTCGACTAGCCCGGACGAGCAGTACTTC. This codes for CSVVYSTSPDEQYF.

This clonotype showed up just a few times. CDR3 DNA sequence: TGCAGTGCTAGAGATTGGGGTGGGGATGAAAAACTGTTTTTT. Its translation is CSARDWGGDEKLFF. The rearrangement links TRBV20-1 to TRBJ1-4; D not resolved. V lost 0 bases, J lost 6 bases, and 11 bases lay in between. This CDR3 spans 14 amino acids. CDR1 DFQATT and CDR2 SNEGSKA come from the germline V gene (reference sequence).

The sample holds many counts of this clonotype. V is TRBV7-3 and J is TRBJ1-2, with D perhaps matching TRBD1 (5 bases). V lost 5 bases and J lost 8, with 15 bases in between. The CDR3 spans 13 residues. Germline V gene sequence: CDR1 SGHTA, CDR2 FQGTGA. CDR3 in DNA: TGTGCCAGCAGCCGCGACAGACTCGAAGGCTACACCTTC. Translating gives CASSRDRLEGYTF.

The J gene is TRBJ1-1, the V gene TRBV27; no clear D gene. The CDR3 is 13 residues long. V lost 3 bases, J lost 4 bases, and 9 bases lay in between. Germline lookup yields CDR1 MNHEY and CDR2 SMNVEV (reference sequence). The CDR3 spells CASSFNIGTEAFF. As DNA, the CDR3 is TGTGCCAGCAGTTTTAATATTGGCACTGAAGCTTTCTTT.

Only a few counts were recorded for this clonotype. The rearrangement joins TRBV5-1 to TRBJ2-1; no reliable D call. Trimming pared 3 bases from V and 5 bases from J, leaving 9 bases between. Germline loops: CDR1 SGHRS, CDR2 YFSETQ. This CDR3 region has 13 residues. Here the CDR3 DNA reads TGCGCCAGCAGCTCTGGAAAAAACAATGAGCAGTTCTTC. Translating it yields CASSSGKNNEQFF.

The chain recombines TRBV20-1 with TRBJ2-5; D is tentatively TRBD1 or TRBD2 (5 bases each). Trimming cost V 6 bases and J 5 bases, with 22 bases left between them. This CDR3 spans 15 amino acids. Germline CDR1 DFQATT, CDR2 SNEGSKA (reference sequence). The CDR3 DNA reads TGCAGTGCCCACCCGGGACGGAAATCAGTGGAGACCCAGTACTTC. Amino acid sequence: CSAHPGRKSVETQYF.

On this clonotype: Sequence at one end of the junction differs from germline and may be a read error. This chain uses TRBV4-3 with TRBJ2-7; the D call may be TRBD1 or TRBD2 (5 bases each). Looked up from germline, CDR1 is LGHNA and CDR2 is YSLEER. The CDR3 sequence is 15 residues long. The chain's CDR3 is CTSSHAPGQTYEQYF. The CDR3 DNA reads TGCACCAGCAGCCATGCGCCGGGGCAGACCTACGAGCAGTACTTC.

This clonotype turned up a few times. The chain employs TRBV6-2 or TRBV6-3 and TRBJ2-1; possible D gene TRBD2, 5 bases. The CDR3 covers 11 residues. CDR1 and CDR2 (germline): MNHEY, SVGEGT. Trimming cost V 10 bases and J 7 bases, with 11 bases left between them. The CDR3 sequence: CATLDLNEQFF. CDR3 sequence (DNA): TGTGCCACCTTGGACTTGAATGAGCAGTTCTTC.

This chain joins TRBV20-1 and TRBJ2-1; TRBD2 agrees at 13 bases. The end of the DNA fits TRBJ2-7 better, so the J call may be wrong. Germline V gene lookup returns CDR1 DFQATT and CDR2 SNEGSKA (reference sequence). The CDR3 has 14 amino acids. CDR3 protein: CSATTSGRRYEQYF. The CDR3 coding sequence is TGCAGTGCCACGACTAGCGGGAGGAGGTACGAGCAGTACTTC.

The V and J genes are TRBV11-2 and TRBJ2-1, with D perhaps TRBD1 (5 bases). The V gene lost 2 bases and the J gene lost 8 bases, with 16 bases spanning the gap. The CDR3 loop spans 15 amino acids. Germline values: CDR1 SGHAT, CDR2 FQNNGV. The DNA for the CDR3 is TGTGCCAGCAGCTTATCCCAGGGATTAGGGCATGAGCAGTTCTTC. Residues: CASSLSQGLGHEQFF.